This T cell receptor beta chain stems from a study of blood T cell repertoires in COVID-19. Study background: Nucleic acid was either cDNA or gDNA, and it came from T cells, B-cell-depleted T cells, or PBMCs.

All enrollees were roughly 18 to 90 years old and from approximately 25 US areas. Data came from immunoSEQ multiplex PCR; TCRdb stores just in-frame clones and leaves some out. The sample holds approximately 130,000 clones, roughly four fifths seen once. The CDR3 extends over 14 amino acids. The germline V gene encodes CDR1 MNHEY and CDR2 SVGAGI. V lost 6 bases, J lost 4 bases, and 5 bases stayed unmatched. The receptor's source is a man under 40 who had recovered from COVID-19. The rearrangement uses TRBV6-5 and TRBJ1-5; 8 nucleotides align to TRBD1. The sequencing input was PBMCs or T cells enriched from blood (not recorded which). CDR3 sequence: CASSPDRDNQPQHF. CDR3 DNA: TGTGCCAGCAGCCCGGACAGGGATAATCAGCCCCAGCATTTT.